This TCR beta chain originates from a study of CD8+ T cells in alopecia areata. Study-wide results and limits: While tofacitinib was given, many expanded lesional clones persisted in scalp and blood. Sharing of TCRs across patients appeared less clear than in mice, possibly for HLA-related reasons.

With respect to this clone: Its target is not known.

cDNA prepared by RNA extraction and subsequent reverse transcription served as the template for sequencing. This table comes from immunoSEQ multiplex PCR, and its TCRdb copy is limited to in-frame clones, with some not included. The data show 150,000 to 200,000 clones, roughly 60% seen once. The CDR3 sequence is 13 residues long. From germline, CDR1 is MGHDK and CDR2 SYGVNS. Trimming took off 3 bases at V and 5 bases at J, with 11 bases between the two ends. Treatment: oral pan-JAK inhibitor, 5-10 mg twice daily. The rearrangement links TRBV25-1 to TRBJ2-7; no definite D call. The material was CD4+ T cells sorted from blood, obtained at week 24, from a patient treated with tofacitinib. This clonotype was obtained from a human donor with alopecia areata. CDR3 sequence: CASSEHNRDEQYF. The CDR3 bases are TGTGCCAGCAGTGAGCACAATAGGGACGAGCAGTACTTC.